Listed below are T cell receptor beta chains from one sample, sequenced in a study of CD8+ T cells in alopecia areata. This table comes from immunoSEQ multiplex PCR, and its TCRdb copy is limited to in-frame clones, with some not included. The sample yields 100,000 to 150,000 clones, about 46% seen once. Sequences were obtained from NKG2D-low CD8+ T cells sorted from blood. These receptors all stem from a human donor with alopecia areata. Both conserved end residues are trimmed from each CDR3.

TRBJ1-2	TRBV28	ASSLTRGLERYGYT
TRBJ1-4	TRBV4-3	ASSQGEKLF
TRBJ2-3	TRBV27	ASSLPPDTQY
TRBJ2-6	TRBV9	ASSSNPGANVLT
TRBJ2-7	TRBV29-1	SVDALDIHAQQY
TRBJ1-1	TRBV27	ATALGSGQTEAF
TRBJ2-7	TRBV30	ATLTEGYEQY
TRBJ2-7	TRBV2	ATTTYEQY
TRBJ2-1	TRBV29-1	SAVLAGASHSYNEQF
TRBJ2-3	TRBV27	ASSLIWGTDTQY
TRBJ2-6	TRBV30	AYKPTGANVLT
TRBJ2-7	TRBV14	ASSQDLTGTSSYEQY
TRBJ2-6	TRBV29-1	SVDSAQSGANVLT
TRBJ2-1	TRBV7-3	ASSPSGNEQF
TRBJ2-6	TRBV11-2	ASSLAGAPYSGANVLT
TRBJ1-2	TRBV29-1	SVEGGHPKFNYGYT